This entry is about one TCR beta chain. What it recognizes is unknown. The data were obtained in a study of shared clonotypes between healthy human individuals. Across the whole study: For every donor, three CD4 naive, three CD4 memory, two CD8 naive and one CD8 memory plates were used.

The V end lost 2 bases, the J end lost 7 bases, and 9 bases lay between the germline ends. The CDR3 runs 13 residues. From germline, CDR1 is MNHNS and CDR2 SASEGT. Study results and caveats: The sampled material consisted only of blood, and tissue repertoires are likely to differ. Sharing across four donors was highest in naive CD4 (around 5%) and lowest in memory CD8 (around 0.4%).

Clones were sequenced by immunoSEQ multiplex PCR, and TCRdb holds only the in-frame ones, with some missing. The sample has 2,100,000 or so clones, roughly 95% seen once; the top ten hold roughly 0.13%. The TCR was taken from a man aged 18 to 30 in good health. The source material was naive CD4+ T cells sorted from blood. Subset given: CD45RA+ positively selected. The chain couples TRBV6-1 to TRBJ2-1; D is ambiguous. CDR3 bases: TGTGCCAGCAGTGAATACAGTCGAAATGAGCAGTTCTTC. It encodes CASSEYSRNEQFF.